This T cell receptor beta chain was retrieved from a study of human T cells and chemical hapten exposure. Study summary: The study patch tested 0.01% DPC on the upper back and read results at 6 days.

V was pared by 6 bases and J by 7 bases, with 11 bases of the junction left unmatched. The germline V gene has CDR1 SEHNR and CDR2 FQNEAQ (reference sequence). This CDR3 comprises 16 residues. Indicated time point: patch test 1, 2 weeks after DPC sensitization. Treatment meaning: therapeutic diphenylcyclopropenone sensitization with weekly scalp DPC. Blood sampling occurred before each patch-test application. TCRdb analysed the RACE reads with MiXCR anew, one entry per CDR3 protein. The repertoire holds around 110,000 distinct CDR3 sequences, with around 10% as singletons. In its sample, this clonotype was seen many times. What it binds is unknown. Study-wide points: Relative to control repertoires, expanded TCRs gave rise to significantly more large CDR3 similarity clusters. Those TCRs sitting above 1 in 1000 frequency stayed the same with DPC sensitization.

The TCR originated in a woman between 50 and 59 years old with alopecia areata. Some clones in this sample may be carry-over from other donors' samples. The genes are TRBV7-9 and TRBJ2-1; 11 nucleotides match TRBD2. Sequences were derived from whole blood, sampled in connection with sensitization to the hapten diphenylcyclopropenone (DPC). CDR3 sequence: CASRLARGLAVNEQFF. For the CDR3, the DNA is TGTGCCAGCAGGCTAGCGAGGGGACTAGCGGTTAATGAGCAGTTCTTC.